This is a list of T cell receptor beta chains from one sample in a study of PD-1 blockade in mismatch repair-deficient tumors. The data were produced by immunoSEQ multiplex PCR, yet TCRdb's version contains in-frame clones alone and is incomplete. The data show approximately 15,000 clones, 84% seen once. No antigen has been identified for these receptors. Here the sequenced sample was cells cultured in vitro, taken from a patient treated with pembrolizumab. The receptors were sampled from an adult with mismatch repair-deficient cancer. CDR3s include the opening cysteine and the closing phenylalanine or tryptophan. The order of the fields is CDR3 DNA, CDR3 protein, J gene, clone size, V gene, D gene. A D gene is named only where the DNA matches it firmly. A row's size may be missing; if present it is once, few, many or a size class.

DNA: TGTGCCAGCAGTGAAGGGACAGGGCGGATGGGCACCGGGGAGCTGTTTTTT
CDR3: CASSEGTGRMGTGELFF
J: TRBJ2-2
size: NA
V: TRBV6-1
D: TRBD1

DNA: TGTGCCAGCAGTCGGACCGTGAACACTGAAGCTTTCTTT
CDR3: CASSRTVNTEAFF
J: TRBJ1-1
size: NA
V: TRBV6-5
D: NA

DNA: TGTGCCAGCAGCACGGACCACAAAGAGACCCAGTACTTC
CDR3: CASSTDHKETQYF
J: TRBJ2-5
size: NA
V: TRBV28
D: NA

DNA: TGTGCCAGCAGGAGGACAGTCAATCAGCCCCAGCATTTT
CDR3: CASRRTVNQPQHF
J: TRBJ1-5
size: NA
V: TRBV5-5
D: NA

DNA: TGTGCCAGCAGTGAGGCACTAGCGGGAGGGCAACCAGATACGCAGTATTTT
CDR3: CASSEALAGGQPDTQYF
J: TRBJ2-3
size: NA
V: TRBV25-1
D: TRBD2

DNA: TGTGCCAGCAGCGTAGAGTCGAGATTCTCTGGAAACACCATATATTTT
CDR3: CASSVESRFSGNTIYF
J: TRBJ1-3
size: NA
V: TRBV9
D: NA

DNA: TGTGCCTGGAGTGAGGGGCACGAGCAGTACTTC
CDR3: CAWSEGHEQYF
J: TRBJ2-7
size: NA
V: TRBV30
D: NA

DNA: TGTGCCATCAGTGCTCCGGGACAGAGAGAAGAGACCCAGTACTTC
CDR3: CAISAPGQREETQYF
J: TRBJ2-5
size: NA
V: TRBV10-3
D: TRBD1

DNA: TGTGCCAGCAGCTTGGGTCCGGGGACCAACACTGAAGCTTTCTTT
CDR3: CASSLGPGTNTEAFF
J: TRBJ1-1
size: few
V: TRBV11-2
D: NA

DNA: TGTGCCAGCAGCTCACAGGGAATGAAAGGAGGTGAGCAGTTCTTC
CDR3: CASSSQGMKGGEQFF
J: TRBJ2-1
size: NA
V: TRBV7-3
D: NA

DNA: TGTGCCAGCAGTTTTTTACCCGGGACAGGGTCTCGTGGCTACACCTTC
CDR3: CASSFLPGTGSRGYTF
J: TRBJ1-2
size: NA
V: TRBV28
D: TRBD1

DNA: TGTGCCAGCAGTTTAACCGGGACTAACATTTGGTACGAGCAGTACTTC
CDR3: CASSLTGTNIWYEQYF
J: TRBJ2-7
size: NA
V: TRBV27
D: TRBD2

DNA: TGTGCCAGCAGTTTTTCGGGGTCAGGGCATGAAAAACTGTTTTTT
CDR3: CASSFSGSGHEKLFF
J: TRBJ1-4
size: medium-sized
V: TRBV27
D: NA

DNA: TGCGCCAGCAGCTTGTGGCTAGCGGGAGTTAACAATGAGCAGTTCTTC
CDR3: CASSLWLAGVNNEQFF
J: TRBJ2-1
size: NA
V: TRBV5-1
D: TRBD2

DNA: TGCGCCAGCAGTTCGGACCCCTCCTACGAGCAGTACTTC
CDR3: CASSSDPSYEQYF
J: TRBJ2-7
size: NA
V: TRBV5-1
D: NA

DNA: TGTGCCAGCAGTCTCCCTCCGCAGGGGAAGTTATACGAGCAGTACTTC
CDR3: CASSLPPQGKLYEQYF
J: TRBJ2-7
size: once
V: TRBV28
D: NA

DNA: TGTGCCAGCAGCCATGTGGGGGCAACTAATGAAAAACTGTTTTTT
CDR3: CASSHVGATNEKLFF
J: TRBJ1-4
size: few
V: TRBV14
D: NA

DNA: TGTGCCAGCACCCCCGGAGGCTCAAGCATTGAAGCTTTCTTT
CDR3: CASTPGGSSIEAFF
J: TRBJ1-1
size: NA
V: TRBV28
D: NA

DNA: TGTGCCATCAGTGAGTCGACAGGCTCTGCTAAAAACATTCAGTACTTC
CDR3: CAISESTGSAKNIQYF
J: TRBJ2-4
size: NA
V: TRBV10-3
D: NA

DNA: TGTGCTAGTGGTTTGGGGACTAGCGGGAGGACAGATACGCAGTATTTT
CDR3: CASGLGTSGRTDTQYF
J: TRBJ2-3
size: NA
V: TRBV12-5
D: TRBD2

DNA: TGTGCCACCAGCAGAGATTTGGGGCACGAGCAGTACTTC
CDR3: CATSRDLGHEQYF
J: TRBJ2-7
size: NA
V: TRBV15
D: NA

DNA: TGTGCCAGCAGCCAAGAACTGACCGGGACTAGCGAGAGCACAGATACGCAGTATTTT
CDR3: CASSQELTGTSESTDTQYF
J: TRBJ2-3
size: few
V: TRBV4-2
D: TRBD2

DNA: TGTGCCAGCAGTGAATCCGGGACTAGATACAATGAGCAGTTCTTC
CDR3: CASSESGTRYNEQFF
J: TRBJ2-1
size: NA
V: TRBV2
D: TRBD2

DNA: TGTGCCAGCAGTTACGGAATAACTGGAAACACCATATATTTT
CDR3: CASSYGITGNTIYF
J: TRBJ1-3
size: few
V: TRBV6-6
D: NA

DNA: TGTGCCAGCTACGGACAGGGAGGACAGCCCCAGCATTTT
CDR3: CASYGQGGQPQHF
J: TRBJ1-5
size: NA
V: TRBV2
D: TRBD1

DNA: TGTGCCAGCAGCCTCCCTGCGGACAGCTCTGGAAACACCATATATTTT
CDR3: CASSLPADSSGNTIYF
J: TRBJ1-3
size: NA
V: TRBV5-6
D: NA

DNA: TGTGCCAGACGGTCGCTAGCGGGACGGGCAGATACGCAGTATTTT
CDR3: CARRSLAGRADTQYF
J: TRBJ2-3
size: NA
V: TRBV2
D: TRBD2

DNA: TGTGCCAGCAGTGGCCAAGGGGGTACTGAAGCTTTCTTT
CDR3: CASSGQGGTEAFF
J: TRBJ1-1
size: few
V: TRBV27
D: NA

DNA: TGTGCCAGCAGCTCCGACAGGGGTTTGGGTAATTCACCCCTCCACTTT
CDR3: CASSSDRGLGNSPLHF
J: TRBJ1-6
size: NA
V: TRBV11-3
D: TRBD1

DNA: TGTGCCAGCAGCCAAGATCGGACTAGCTACAATGAGCAGTTCTTC
CDR3: CASSQDRTSYNEQFF
J: TRBJ2-1
size: NA
V: TRBV4-2
D: TRBD2

DNA: TGTGCCAGCACAGGGTTCCCCTACGAGCAGTACTTC
CDR3: CASTGFPYEQYF
J: TRBJ2-7
size: NA
V: TRBV2
D: NA

DNA: TGTGCCAGCGCTCGCGGGGGAAGCACAGATACGCAGTATTTT
CDR3: CASARGGSTDTQYF
J: TRBJ2-3
size: few
V: TRBV7-2
D: TRBD2

DNA: TGCGCCAGCAGCTTGAGAAGCGGGAGGGGCGGGGAGCTGTTTTTT
CDR3: CASSLRSGRGGELFF
J: TRBJ2-2
size: once
V: TRBV5-1
D: TRBD2

DNA: TGTGCCAGCTCACCACCACGGCCTCCCTACGAGCAGTACTTC
CDR3: CASSPPRPPYEQYF
J: TRBJ2-7
size: few
V: TRBV18
D: NA

DNA: TGTGCCAGCAGCCAAAGAGGGGCTAGGGGCCTGAATGAGCAGTTCTTC
CDR3: CASSQRGARGLNEQFF
J: TRBJ2-1
size: few
V: TRBV7-3
D: NA

DNA: TGCGCCAGCAGCTACGGACGGGAGAACACTGAAGCTTTCTTT
CDR3: CASSYGRENTEAFF
J: TRBJ1-1
size: NA
V: TRBV4-1
D: NA

DNA: TGTGCCTGGAGCAAGGACAGGGATAATTCACCCCTCCACTTT
CDR3: CAWSKDRDNSPLHF
J: TRBJ1-6
size: NA
V: TRBV30
D: TRBD1

DNA: TGTGCCATCAGTGAGGGCAGGGCCTATGAAAAACTGTTTTTT
CDR3: CAISEGRAYEKLFF
J: TRBJ1-4
size: NA
V: TRBV10-3
D: NA

DNA: TGTGCCAGCAGCTTAGGTCCTAGCCAAGAGACCCAGTACTTC
CDR3: CASSLGPSQETQYF
J: TRBJ2-5
size: NA
V: TRBV7-9
D: NA

DNA: TGCGCCAGCAGCTTGGACGTTTGGGACAGGGAGGCTAGCGGACCGATCTCCTACGAGCAGTACTTC
CDR3: CASSLDVWDREASGPISYEQYF
J: TRBJ2-7
size: NA
V: TRBV5-1
D: TRBD1

DNA: TGTGCCAGCAGTGAAAGACCCCAAAGCAATCAGCCCCAGCATTTT
CDR3: CASSERPQSNQPQHF
J: TRBJ1-5
size: NA
V: TRBV2
D: NA

DNA: TGTGCCTGGAGCCGTGGGACAGGGACCTGGGATACGCAGTATTTT
CDR3: CAWSRGTGTWDTQYF
J: TRBJ2-3
size: once
V: TRBV30
D: TRBD1

DNA: TGTGCCAGCAGTGCAAGACTAGCGGGTAACAATGAGCAGTTCTTC
CDR3: CASSARLAGNNEQFF
J: TRBJ2-1
size: NA
V: TRBV25-1
D: TRBD2

DNA: TGTGCCAGCAGTGAAGCGCTTCGGGACAGGGGGAACCAGCCCCAGCATTTT
CDR3: CASSEALRDRGNQPQHF
J: TRBJ1-5
size: NA
V: TRBV2
D: TRBD1

DNA: TGTGCCAGCAGCAACAGACAGGGTGGCACTGAAGCTTTCTTT
CDR3: CASSNRQGGTEAFF
J: TRBJ1-1
size: NA
V: TRBV9
D: TRBD1

DNA: TGTGCCAGCAGCGCGAACCCCCTTAGCGGGAGTTACAATGAGCAGTTCTTC
CDR3: CASSANPLSGSYNEQFF
J: TRBJ2-1
size: NA
V: TRBV9
D: TRBD2

DNA: TGCGCCAGCAGCTTCTCGACGGAGCCAACCTACAATGAGCAGTTCTTC
CDR3: CASSFSTEPTYNEQFF
J: TRBJ2-1
size: NA
V: TRBV5-1
D: NA

DNA: TGCGCCAGCAGTTCCCTAGCGGGAGAAGATACGCAGTATTTT
CDR3: CASSSLAGEDTQYF
J: TRBJ2-3
size: once
V: TRBV5-1
D: TRBD2

DNA: TGTGCCAGCAGGCTAAACACCGGGGAGCTGTTTTTT
CDR3: CASRLNTGELFF
J: TRBJ2-2
size: NA
V: TRBV6-5
D: NA

DNA: TGTGCCAGCAGCTTCACCAAAGAGACCCAGTACTTC
CDR3: CASSFTKETQYF
J: TRBJ2-5
size: few
V: TRBV5-4
D: NA

DNA: TGTGCCAGCAGCCCTGACAGGGCCTATGGCTACACCTTC
CDR3: CASSPDRAYGYTF
J: TRBJ1-2
size: NA
V: TRBV27
D: TRBD1

DNA: TGCGCCAGCAGCTTTGACAGGGATTTATCCTACGAGCAGTACTTC
CDR3: CASSFDRDLSYEQYF
J: TRBJ2-7
size: once
V: TRBV5-1
D: TRBD1

DNA: TGTGCCAGCTCTCCTACGGGACAGCCTAGCACAGATACGCAGTATTTT
CDR3: CASSPTGQPSTDTQYF
J: TRBJ2-3
size: NA
V: TRBV18
D: TRBD1